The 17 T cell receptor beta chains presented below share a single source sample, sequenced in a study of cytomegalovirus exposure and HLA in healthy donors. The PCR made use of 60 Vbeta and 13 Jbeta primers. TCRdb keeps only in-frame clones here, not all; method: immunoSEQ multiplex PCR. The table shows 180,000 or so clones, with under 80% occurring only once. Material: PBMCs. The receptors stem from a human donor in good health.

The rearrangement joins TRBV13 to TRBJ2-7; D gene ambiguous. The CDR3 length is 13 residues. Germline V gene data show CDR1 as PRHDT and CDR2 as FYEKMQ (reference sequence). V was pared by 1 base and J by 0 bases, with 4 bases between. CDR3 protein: CASSLDNSYEQYF. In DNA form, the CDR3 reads TGTGCCAGCAGCTTAGACAACTCCTACGAGCAGTACTTC. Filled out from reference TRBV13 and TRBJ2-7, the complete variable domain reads AAGVIQSPRHLIKEKRETATLKCYPIPRHDTVYWYQQGPGQDPQFLISFYEKMQSDKGSIPDRFSAQQFSDYHSELNMSSLELGDSALYFCASSLDNSYEQYFGPGTRLTVT.

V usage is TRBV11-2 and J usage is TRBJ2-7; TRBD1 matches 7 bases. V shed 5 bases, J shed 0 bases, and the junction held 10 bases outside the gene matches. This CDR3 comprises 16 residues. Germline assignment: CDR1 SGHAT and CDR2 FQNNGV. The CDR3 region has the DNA TGTGCCAGCAGCGATCCCGGGACAGCCTCCTCCTACGAGCAGTACTTC. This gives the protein CASSDPGTASSYEQYF. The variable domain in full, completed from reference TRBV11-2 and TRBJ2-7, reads EAGVAQSPRYKIIEKRQSVAFWCNPISGHATLYWYQQILGQGPKLLIQFQNNGVVDDSQLPKDRFSAERLKGVDSTLKIQPAKLEDSAVYLCASSDPGTASSYEQYFGPGTRLTVT.

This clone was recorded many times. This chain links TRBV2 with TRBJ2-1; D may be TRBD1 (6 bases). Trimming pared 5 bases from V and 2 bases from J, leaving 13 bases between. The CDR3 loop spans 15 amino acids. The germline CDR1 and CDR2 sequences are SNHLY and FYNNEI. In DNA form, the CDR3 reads TGTGCCAGCAGTAGTCCGGACAGCCCCTACAATGAGCAGTTCTTC. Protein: CASSSPDSPYNEQFF.

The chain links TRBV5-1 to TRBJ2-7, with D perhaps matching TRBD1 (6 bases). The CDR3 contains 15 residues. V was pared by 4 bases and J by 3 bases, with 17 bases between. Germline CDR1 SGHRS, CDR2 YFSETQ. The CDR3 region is CASSLDPGQNYEQYF. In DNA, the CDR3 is TGCGCCAGCAGCCTTGATCCGGGACAAAACTACGAGCAGTACTTC. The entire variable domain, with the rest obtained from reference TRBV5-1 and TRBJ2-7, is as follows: KAGVTQTPRYLIKTRGQQVTLSCSPISGHRSVSWYQQTPGQGLQFLFEYFSETQRNKGNFPGRFSGRQFSNSRSEMNVSTLELGDSALYLCASSLDPGQNYEQYFGPGTRLTVT.

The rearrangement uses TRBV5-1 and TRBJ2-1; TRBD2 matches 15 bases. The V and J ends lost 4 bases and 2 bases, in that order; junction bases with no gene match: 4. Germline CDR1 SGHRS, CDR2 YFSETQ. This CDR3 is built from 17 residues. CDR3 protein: CASSGTSGGPTYNEQFF. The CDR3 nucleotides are TGCGCCAGCAGCGGGACTAGCGGGGGGCCCACCTACAATGAGCAGTTCTTC.

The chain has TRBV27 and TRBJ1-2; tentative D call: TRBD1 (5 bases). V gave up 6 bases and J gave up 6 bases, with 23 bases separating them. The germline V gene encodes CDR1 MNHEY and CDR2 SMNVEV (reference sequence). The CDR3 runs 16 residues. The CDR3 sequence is CASSQKSGTLSNGYTF. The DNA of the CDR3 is TGTGCCAGCAGCCAGAAATCCGGGACTCTTAGCAATGGCTACACCTTC.

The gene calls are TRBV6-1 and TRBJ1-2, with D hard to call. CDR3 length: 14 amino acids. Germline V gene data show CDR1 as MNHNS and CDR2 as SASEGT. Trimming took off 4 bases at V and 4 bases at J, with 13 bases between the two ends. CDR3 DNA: TGTGCCAGCAGTGTGGGCAGCAATCCCTATGGCTACACCTTC. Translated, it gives CASSVGSNPYGYTF.

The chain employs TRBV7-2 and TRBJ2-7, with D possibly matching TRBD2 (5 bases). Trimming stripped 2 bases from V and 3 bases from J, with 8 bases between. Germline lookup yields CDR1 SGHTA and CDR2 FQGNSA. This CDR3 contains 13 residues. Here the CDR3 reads CASSLNRGYEQYF. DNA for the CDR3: TGTGCCAGCAGCTTAAACCGGGGCTACGAGCAGTACTTC.

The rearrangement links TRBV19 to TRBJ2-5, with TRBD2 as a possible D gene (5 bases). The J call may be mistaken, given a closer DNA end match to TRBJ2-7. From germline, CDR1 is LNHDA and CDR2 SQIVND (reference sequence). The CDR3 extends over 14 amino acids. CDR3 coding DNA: TGTGCCAGTAGTATAGAGGGGAGAGCCTACGAGCAGTACTTC. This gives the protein CASSIEGRAYEQYF.

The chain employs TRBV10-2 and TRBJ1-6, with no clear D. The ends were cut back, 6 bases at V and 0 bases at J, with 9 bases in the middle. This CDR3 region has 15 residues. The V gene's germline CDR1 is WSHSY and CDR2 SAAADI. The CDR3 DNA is TGCGCCAGCAGGGACTCGAGCTCCTATAATTCACCCCTCCACTTT. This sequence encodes CASRDSSSYNSPLHF.

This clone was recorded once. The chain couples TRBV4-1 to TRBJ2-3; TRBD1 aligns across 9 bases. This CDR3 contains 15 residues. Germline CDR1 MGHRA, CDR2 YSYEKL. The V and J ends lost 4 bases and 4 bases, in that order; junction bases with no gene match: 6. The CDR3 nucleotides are TGCGCCAGCAGCCGAGGGACAGGGTCTCCAGATACGCAGTATTTT. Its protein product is CASSRGTGSPDTQYF.

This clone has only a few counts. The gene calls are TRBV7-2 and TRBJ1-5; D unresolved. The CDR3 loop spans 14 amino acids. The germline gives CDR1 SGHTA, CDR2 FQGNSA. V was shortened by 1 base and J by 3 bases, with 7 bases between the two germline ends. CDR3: CASSLGLNNQPQHF. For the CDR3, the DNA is TGTGCCAGCAGCTTAGGACTTAACAATCAGCCCCAGCATTTT. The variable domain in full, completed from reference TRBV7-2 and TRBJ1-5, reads GAGVSQSPSNKVTEKGKDVELRCDPISGHTALYWYRQSLGQGLEFLIYFQGNSAPDKSGLPSDRFSAERTGGSVSTLTIQRTQQEDSAVYLCASSLGLNNQPQHFGDGTRLSIL.

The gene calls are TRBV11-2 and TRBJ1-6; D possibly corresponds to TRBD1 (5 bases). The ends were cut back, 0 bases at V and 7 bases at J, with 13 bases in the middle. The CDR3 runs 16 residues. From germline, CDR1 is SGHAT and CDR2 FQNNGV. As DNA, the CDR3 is TGTGCCAGCAGCTTAGAGGCAGGGAGGAGGAATTCACCCCTCCACTTT. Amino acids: CASSLEAGRRNSPLHF.

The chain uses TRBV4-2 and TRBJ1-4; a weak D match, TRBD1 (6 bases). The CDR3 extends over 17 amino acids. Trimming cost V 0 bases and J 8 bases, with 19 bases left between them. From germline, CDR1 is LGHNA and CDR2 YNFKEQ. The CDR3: CASSQEGTSRGREKLFF. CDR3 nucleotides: TGTGCCAGCAGCCAAGAGGGTACGTCCAGGGGACGGGAAAAACTGTTTTTT.

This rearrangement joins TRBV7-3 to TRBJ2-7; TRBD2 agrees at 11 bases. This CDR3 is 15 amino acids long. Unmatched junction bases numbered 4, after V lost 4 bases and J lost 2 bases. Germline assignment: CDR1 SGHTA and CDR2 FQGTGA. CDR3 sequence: CASSWGTSGAYEQYF. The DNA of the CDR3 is TGTGCCAGCAGCTGGGGGACTAGCGGAGCCTACGAGCAGTACTTC.

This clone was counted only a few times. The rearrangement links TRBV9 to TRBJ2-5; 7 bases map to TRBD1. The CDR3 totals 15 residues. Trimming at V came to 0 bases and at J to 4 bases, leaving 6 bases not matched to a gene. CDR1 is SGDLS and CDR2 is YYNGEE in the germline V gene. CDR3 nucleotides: TGTGCCAGCAGCGTAGGGTATGGGACAGCAGAGACCCAGTACTTC. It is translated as CASSVGYGTAETQYF.

CDR3 protein: CASGAGGEQFF. The CDR3 nucleotides read TGTGCCAGCGGAGCGGGAGGGGAGCAGTTCTTC. The gene calls are TRBV11-2 and TRBJ2-1, with 10 bases aligning to TRBD2. CDR3 length: 11 residues. J lost 10 bases, V lost 8 bases, and 2 bases had no gene match. The germline V gene has CDR1 SGHAT and CDR2 FQNNGV.